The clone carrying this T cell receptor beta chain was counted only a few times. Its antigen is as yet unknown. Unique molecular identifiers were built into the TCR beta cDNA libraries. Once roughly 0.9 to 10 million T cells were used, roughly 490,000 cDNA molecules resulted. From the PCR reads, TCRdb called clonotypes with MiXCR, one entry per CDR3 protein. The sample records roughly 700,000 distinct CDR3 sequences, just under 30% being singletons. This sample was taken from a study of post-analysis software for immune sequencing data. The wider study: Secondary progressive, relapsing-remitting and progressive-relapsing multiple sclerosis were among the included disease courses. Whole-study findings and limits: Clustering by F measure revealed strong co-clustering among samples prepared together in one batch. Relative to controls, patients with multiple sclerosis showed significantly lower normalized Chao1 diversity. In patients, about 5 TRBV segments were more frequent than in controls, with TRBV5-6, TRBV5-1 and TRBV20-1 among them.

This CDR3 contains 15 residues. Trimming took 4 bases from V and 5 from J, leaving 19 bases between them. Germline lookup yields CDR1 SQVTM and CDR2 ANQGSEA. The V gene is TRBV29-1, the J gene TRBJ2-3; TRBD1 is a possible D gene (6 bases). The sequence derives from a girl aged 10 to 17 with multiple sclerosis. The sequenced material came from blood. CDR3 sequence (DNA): TGCAGCGTTGGGGGGCAGGGGAAGAAAAGAGATACGCAGTATTTT. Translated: CSVGGQGKKRDTQYF.